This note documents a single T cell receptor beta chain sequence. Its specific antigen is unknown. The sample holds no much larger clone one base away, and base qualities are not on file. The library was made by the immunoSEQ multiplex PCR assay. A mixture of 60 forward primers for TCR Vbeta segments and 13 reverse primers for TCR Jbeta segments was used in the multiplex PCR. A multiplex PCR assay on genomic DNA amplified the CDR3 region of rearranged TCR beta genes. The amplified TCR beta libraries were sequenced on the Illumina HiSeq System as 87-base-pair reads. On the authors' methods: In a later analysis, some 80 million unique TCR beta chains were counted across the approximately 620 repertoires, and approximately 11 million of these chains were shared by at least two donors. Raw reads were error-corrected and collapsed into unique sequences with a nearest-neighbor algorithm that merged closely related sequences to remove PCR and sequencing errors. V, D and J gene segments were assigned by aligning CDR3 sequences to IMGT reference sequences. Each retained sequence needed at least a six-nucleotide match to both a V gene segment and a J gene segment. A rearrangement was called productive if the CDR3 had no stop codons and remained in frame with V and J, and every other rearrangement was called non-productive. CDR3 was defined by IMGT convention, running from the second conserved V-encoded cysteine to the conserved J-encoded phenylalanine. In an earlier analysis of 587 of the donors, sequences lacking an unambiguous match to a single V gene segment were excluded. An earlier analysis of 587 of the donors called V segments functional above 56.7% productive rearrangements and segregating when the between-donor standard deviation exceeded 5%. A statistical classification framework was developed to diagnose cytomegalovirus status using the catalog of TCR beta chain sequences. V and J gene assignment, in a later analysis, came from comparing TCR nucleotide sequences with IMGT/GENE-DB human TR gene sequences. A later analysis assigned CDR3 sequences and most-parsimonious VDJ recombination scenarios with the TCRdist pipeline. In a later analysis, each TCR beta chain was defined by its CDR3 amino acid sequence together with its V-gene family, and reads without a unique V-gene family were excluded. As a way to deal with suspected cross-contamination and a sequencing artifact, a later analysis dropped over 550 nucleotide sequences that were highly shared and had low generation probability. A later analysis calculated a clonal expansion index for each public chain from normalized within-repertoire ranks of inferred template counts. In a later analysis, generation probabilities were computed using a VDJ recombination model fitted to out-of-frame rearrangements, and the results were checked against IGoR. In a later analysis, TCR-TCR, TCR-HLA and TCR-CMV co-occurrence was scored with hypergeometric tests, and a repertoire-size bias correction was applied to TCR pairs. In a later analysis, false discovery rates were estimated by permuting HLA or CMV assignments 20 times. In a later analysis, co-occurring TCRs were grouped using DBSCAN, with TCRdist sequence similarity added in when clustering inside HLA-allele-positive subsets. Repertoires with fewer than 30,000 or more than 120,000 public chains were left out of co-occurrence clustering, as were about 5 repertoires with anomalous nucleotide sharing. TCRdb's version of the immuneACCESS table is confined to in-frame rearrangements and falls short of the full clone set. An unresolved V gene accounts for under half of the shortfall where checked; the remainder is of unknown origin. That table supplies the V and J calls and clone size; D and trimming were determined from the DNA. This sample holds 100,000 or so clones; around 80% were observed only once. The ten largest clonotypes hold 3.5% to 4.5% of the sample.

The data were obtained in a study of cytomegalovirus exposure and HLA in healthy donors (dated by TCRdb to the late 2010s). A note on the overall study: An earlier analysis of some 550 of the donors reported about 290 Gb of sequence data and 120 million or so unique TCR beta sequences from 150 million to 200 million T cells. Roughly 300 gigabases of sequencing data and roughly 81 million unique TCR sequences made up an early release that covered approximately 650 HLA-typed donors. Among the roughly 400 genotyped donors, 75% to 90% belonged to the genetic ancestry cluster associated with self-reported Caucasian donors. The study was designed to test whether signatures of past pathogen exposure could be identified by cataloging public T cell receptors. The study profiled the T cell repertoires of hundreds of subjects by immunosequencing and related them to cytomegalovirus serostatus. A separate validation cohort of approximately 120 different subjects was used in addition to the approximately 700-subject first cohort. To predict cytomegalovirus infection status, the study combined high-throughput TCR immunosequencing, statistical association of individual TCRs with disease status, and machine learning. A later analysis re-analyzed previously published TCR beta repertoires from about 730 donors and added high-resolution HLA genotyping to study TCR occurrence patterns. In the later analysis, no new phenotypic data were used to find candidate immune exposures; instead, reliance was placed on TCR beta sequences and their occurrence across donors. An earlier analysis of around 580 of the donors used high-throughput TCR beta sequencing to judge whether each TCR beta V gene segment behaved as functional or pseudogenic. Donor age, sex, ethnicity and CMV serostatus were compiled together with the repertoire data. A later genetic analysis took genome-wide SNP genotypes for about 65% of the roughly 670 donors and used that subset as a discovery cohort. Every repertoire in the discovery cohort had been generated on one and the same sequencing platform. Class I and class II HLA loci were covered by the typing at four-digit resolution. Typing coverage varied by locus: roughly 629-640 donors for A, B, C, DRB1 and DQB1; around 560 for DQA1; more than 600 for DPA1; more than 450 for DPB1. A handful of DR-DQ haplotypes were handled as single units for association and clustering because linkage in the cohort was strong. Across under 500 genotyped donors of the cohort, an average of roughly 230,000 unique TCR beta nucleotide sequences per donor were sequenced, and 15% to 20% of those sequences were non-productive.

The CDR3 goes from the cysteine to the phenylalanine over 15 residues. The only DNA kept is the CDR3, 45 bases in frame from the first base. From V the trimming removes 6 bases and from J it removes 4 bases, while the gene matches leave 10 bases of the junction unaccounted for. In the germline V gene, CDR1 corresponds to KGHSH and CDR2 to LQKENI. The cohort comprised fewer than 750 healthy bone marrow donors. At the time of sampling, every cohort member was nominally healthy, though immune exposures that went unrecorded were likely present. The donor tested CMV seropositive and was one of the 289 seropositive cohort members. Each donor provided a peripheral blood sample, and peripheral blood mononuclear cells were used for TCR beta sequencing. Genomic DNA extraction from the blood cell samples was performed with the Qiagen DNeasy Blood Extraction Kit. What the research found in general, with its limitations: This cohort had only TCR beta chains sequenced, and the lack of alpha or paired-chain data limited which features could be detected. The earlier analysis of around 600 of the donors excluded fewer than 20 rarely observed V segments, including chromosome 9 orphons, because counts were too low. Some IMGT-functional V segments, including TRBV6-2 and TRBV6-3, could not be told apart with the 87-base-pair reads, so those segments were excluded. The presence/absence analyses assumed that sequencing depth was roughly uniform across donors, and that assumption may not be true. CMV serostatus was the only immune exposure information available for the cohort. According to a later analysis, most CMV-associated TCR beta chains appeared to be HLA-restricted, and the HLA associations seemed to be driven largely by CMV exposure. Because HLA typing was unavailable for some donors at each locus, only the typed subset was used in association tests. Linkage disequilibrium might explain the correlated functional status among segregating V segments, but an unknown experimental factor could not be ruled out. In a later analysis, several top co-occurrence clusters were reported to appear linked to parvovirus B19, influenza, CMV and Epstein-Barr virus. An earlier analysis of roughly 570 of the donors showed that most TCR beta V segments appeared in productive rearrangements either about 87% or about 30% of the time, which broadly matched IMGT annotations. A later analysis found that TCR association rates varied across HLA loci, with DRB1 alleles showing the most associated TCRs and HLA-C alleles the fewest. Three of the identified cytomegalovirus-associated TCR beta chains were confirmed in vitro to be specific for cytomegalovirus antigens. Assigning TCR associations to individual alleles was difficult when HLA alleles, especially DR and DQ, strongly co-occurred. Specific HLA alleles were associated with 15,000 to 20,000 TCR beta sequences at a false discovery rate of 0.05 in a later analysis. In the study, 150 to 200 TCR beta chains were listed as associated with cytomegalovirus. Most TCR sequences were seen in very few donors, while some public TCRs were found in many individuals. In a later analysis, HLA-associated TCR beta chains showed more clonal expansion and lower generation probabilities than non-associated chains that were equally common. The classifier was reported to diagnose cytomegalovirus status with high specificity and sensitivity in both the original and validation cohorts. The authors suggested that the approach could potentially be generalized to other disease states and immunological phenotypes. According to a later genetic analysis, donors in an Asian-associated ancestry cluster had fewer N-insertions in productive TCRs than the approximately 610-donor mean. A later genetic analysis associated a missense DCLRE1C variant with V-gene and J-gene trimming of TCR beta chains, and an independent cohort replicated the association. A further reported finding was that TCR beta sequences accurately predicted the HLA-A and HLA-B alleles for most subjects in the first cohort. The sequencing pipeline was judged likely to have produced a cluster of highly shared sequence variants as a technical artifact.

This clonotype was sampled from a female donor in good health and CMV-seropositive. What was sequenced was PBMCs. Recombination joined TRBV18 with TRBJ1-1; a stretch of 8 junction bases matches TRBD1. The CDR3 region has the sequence CASSLAGGAFTEAFF. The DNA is TGTGCCAGCTCCCTCGCAGGGGGCGCCTTCACTGAAGCTTTCTTT. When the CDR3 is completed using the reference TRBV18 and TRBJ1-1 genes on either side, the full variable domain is NAGVMQNPRHLVRRRGQEARLRCSPMKGHSHVYWYRQLPEEGLKFMVYLQKENIIDESGMPKERFSAEFPKEGPSILRIQQVVRGDSAAYFCASSLAGGAFTEAFFGQGTRLTVV.